This T cell receptor (beta chain) derives from a study of T cells in Graves' hyperthyroidism and ophthalmopathy. Study results and limitations: Researchers found most expanded thyroid clonotypes above 0.001 in blood as well.

This clonotype appeared many times. Its antigen is not identified. The CDR3 loop spans 13 amino acids. CDR1 and CDR2 (germline): SGHTA, FQGTGA. Trimming took 5 bases from V and 2 from J, leaving 9 bases between them. Researchers amplified the TCR beta CDR3 regions from RNA transcripts. First-round RT-PCR targeting the TCR CDR3 was performed with the HTBI primer set. TCRdb re-called the multiplex PCR reads through MiXCR, storing one row per CDR3 protein. The sample includes hundreds of thousands of distinct CDR3 sequences, under 20% seen only once; the top ten take approximately 18%. The chain joins TRBV7-3 to TRBJ1-1, with unresolved D. This receptor was taken from a woman younger than 35 with Graves' ophthalmopathy. Sequencing used blood. The CDR3 region is CASSARGNTEAFF. The CDR3 bases are TGTGCCAGCAGCGCAAGAGGCAACACTGAAGCTTTCTTT.